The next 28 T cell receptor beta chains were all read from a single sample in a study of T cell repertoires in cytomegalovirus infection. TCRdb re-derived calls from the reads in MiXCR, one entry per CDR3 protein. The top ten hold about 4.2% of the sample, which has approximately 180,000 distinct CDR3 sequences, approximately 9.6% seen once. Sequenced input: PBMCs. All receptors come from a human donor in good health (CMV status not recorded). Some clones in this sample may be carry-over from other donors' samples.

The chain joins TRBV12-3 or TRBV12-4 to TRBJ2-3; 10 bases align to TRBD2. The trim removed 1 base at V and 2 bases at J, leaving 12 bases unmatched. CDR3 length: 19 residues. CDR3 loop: CASSLVASGGRGDTDTQYF. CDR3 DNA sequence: TGTGCCAGCAGTTTAGTTGCTAGCGGGGGCCGGGGAGACACAGATACGCAGTATTTT.

CDR3 sequence (DNA): TGCAGTGCTACAGGGACAGGCCTCTCTGGGGCCAACGTCCTGACTTTC. Its protein product is CSATGTGLSGANVLTF. The chain carries TRBV20-1 and TRBJ2-6; 8 bases agree with TRBD1. CDR3 length: 16 amino acids. Trimming cost V 4 bases and J 0 bases; bases outside gene matches: 5. The germline CDR1 and CDR2 sequences are DFQATT and SNEGSKA (reference sequence).

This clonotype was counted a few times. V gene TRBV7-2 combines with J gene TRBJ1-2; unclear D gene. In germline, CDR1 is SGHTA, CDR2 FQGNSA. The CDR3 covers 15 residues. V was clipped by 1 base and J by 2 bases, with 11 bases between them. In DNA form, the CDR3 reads TGTGCCAGCAGCTTAGTTTTCTCCGGAAACTATGGCTACACCTTC. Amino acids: CASSLVFSGNYGYTF.

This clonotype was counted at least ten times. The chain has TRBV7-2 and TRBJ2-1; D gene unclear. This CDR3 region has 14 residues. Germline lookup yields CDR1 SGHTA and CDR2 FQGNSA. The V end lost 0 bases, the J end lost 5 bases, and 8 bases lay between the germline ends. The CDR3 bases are TGTGCCAGCAGCTTAGCGGATACAAACAATGAGCAGTTCTTC. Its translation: CASSLADTNNEQFF.

This chain's CDR3 is CASSQLAGKAFF. CDR3 coding DNA: TGTGCCAGCAGCCAATTGGCGGGGAAAGCTTTCTTT. The chain uses TRBV14 and TRBJ1-1, with D hard to call. The V gene's germline CDR1 is SGHDN and CDR2 FVKESK. The CDR3 spans 12 residues. V lost 2 bases, J lost 9 bases, and 10 bases lay in between.

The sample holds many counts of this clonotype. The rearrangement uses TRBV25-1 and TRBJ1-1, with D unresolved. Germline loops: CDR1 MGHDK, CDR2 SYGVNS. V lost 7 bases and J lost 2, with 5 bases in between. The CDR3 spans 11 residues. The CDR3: CASIHNTEAFF. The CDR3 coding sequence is TGTGCCAGCATACATAACACTGAAGCTTTCTTT.

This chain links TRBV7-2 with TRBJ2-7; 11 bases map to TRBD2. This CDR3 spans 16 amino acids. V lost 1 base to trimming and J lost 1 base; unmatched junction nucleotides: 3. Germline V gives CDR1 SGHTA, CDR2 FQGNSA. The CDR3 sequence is CASSLVPSGRSYEQYF. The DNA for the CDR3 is TGTGCCAGCAGCTTAGTCCCTAGCGGGAGGTCCTACGAGCAGTACTTC.

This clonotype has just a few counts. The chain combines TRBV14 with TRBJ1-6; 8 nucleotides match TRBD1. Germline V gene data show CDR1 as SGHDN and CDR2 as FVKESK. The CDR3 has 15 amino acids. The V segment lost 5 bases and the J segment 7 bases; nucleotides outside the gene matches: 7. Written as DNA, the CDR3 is TGTGCCAGCAGCGACGGACAGGGAATGAATTCACCCCTCCACTTT. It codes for CASSDGQGMNSPLHF. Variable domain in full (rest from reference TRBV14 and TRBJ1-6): EAGVTQFPSHSVIEKGQTVTLRCDPISGHDNLYWYRRVMGKEIKFLLHFVKESKQDESGMPNNRFLAERTGGTYSTLKVQPAELEDSGVYFCASSDGQGMNSPLHFGNGTRLTVT.

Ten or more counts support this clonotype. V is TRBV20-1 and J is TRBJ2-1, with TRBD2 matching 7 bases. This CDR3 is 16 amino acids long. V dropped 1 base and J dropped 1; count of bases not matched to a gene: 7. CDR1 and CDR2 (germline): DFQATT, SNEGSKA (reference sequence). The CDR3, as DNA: TGCAGTGCTAGAGTAAGCCGCGGGAGATCCTACAATGAGCAGTTCTTC. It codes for CSARVSRGRSYNEQFF.

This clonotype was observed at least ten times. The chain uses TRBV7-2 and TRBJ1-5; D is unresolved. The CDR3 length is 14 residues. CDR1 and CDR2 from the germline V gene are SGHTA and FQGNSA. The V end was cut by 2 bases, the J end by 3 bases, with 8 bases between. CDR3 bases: TGTGCCAGCAGCTTACAGGTTTCCAATCAGCCCCAGCATTTT. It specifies CASSLQVSNQPQHF.

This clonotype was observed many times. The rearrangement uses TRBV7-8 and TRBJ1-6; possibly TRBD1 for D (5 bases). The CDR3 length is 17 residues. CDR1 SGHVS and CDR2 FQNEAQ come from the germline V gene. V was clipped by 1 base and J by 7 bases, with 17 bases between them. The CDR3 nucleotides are TGTGCCAGCAGCTTAGAAGGCCCACAGGTCGTCAATTCACCCCTCCACTTT. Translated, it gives CASSLEGPQVVNSPLHF.

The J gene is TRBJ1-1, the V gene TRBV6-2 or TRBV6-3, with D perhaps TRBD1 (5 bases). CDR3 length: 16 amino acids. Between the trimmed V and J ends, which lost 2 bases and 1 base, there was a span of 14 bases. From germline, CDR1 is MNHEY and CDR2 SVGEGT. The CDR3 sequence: CASSYEVGTANTEAFF. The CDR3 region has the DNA TGTGCCAGCAGTTACGAGGTAGGGACGGCGAACACTGAAGCTTTCTTT.

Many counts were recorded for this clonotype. In nucleotides, the CDR3 is TGTGCCAGCAGGGACACGGGACAGGGAATCGGCGGCTACACCTTC. Encoded protein: CASRDTGQGIGGYTF. The chain carries TRBV27 and TRBJ1-2; the match to TRBD1 covers 9 bases. The junction had 13 bases not matched to a gene; V was cut back by 6 bases and J by 8 bases. The V gene's germline CDR1 is MNHEY and CDR2 SMNVEV (reference sequence). This CDR3 is 15 amino acids long.

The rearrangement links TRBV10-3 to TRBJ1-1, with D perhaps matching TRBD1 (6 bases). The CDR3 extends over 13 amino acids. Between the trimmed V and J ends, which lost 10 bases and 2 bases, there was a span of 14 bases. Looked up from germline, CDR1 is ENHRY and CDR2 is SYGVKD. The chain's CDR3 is CATSQGRNTEAFF. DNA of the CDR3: TGTGCCACCTCACAGGGAAGAAACACTGAAGCTTTCTTT.

The DNA of the CDR3 is TGCAGTGCTAGTCTGGGCCCTAACAATCAGCCCCAGCATTTT. It encodes CSASLGPNNQPQHF. The rearrangement joins TRBV20-1 to TRBJ1-5, with D hard to call. V was trimmed by 3 bases and J by 3 bases, leaving 12 bases between them. CDR1 is DFQATT, CDR2 SNEGSKA, per germline (reference sequence). The CDR3 runs 14 residues.

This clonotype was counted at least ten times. This chain's CDR3 is CASSQDRQGDQPQHF. In DNA form, the CDR3 reads TGTGCCAGCAGCCAAGATCGGCAGGGAGATCAGCCCCAGCATTTT. The V and J genes are TRBV4-2 and TRBJ1-5; tentative D call: TRBD1 (5 bases). This CDR3 has 15 amino acids. From germline, CDR1 is LGHNA and CDR2 YNFKEQ. V was cut by 0 bases and J by 5 bases, with 11 bases left in between.

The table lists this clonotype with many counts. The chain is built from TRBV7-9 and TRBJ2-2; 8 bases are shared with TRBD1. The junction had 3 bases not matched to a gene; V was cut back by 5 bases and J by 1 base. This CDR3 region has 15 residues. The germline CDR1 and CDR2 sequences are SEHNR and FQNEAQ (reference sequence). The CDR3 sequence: CASSLTGENTGELFF. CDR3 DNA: TGTGCCAGCAGCCTGACAGGGGAGAACACCGGGGAGCTGTTTTTT.

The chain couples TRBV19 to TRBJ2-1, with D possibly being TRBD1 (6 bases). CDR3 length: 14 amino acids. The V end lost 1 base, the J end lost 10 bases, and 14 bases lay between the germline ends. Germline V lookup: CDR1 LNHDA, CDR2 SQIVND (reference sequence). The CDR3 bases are TGTGCCAGTAGTATAGTGGTACAGGGAATGGAGCAGTTCTTC. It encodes CASSIVVQGMEQFF.

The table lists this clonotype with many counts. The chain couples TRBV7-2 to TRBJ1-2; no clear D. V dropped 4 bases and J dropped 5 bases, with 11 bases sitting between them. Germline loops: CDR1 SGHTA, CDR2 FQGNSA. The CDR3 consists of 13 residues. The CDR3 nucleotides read TGTGCCAGCAGCTGGAAAAACAGATATGGCTACACCTTC. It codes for CASSWKNRYGYTF.

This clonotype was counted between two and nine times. CDR3 DNA sequence: TGTGCCAGCAGCTTACAAACCCGCCAGGGCGAGACCCAGTACTTC. It is translated as CASSLQTRQGETQYF. This sequence joins TRBV7-8 and TRBJ2-5; perhaps TRBD1 as D (5 bases). Trimming took off 2 bases at V and 5 bases at J, with 15 bases between the two ends. The germline V gene encodes CDR1 SGHVS and CDR2 FQNEAQ. This CDR3 spans 15 amino acids.

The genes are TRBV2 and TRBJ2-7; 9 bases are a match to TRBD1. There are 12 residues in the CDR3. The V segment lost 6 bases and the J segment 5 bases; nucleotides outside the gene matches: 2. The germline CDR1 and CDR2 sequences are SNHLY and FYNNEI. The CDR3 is CASRTGGHEQYF. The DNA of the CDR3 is TGTGCCAGCAGAACAGGGGGCCACGAGCAGTACTTC.

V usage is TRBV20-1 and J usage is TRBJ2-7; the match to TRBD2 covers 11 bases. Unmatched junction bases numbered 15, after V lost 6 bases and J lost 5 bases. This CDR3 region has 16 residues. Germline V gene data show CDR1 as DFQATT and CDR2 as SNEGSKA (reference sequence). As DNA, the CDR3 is TGCAGTGCATCAACTAGCGGGAGTCGCATAGCCCACGAGCAGTACTTC. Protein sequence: CSASTSGSRIAHEQYF.

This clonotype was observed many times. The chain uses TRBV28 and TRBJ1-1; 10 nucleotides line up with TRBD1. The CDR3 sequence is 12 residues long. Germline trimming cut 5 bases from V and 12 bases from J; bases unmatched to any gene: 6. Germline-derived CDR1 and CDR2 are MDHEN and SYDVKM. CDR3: CASSIRTGGTFF. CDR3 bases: TGTGCCAGCAGTATAAGGACAGGGGGAACTTTCTTT.

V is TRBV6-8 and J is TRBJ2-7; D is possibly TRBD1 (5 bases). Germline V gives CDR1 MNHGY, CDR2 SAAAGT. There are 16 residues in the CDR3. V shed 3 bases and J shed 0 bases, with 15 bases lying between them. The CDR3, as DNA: TGTGCCAGCAGTTATTCTCCAGGGTACGCCTCCTACGAGCAGTACTTC. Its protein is CASSYSPGYASYEQYF.

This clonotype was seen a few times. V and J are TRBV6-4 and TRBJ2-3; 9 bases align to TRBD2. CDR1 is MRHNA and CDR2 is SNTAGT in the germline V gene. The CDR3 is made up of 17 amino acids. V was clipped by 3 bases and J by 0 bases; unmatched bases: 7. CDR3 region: CASSERRLAASTDTQYF. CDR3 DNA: TGTGCCAGCAGTGAGCGACGACTAGCGGCTAGCACAGATACGCAGTATTTT.

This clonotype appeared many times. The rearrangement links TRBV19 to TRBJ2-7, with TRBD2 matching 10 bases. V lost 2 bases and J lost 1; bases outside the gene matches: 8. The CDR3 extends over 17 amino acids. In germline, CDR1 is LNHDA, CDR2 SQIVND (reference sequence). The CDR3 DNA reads TGTGCCAGTAGTATACTATCTAGCGGGAGTGGATCCTACGAGCAGTACTTC. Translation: CASSILSSGSGSYEQYF.

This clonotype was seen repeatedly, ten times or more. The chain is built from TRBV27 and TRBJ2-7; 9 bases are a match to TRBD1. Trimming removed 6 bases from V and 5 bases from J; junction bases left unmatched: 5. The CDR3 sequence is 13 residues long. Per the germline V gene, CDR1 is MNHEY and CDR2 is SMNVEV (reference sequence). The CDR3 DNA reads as TGTGCCAGCAGAGTCACAGGGGGCCACGAGCAGTACTTC. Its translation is CASRVTGGHEQYF.

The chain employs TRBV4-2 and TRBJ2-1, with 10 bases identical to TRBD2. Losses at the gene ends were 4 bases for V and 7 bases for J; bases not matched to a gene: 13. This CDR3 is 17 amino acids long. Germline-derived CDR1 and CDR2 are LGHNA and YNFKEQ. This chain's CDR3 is CASSPREASGSRNEQFF. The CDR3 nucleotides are TGTGCCAGCAGCCCACGGGAGGCTAGCGGGAGTCGGAATGAGCAGTTCTTC.